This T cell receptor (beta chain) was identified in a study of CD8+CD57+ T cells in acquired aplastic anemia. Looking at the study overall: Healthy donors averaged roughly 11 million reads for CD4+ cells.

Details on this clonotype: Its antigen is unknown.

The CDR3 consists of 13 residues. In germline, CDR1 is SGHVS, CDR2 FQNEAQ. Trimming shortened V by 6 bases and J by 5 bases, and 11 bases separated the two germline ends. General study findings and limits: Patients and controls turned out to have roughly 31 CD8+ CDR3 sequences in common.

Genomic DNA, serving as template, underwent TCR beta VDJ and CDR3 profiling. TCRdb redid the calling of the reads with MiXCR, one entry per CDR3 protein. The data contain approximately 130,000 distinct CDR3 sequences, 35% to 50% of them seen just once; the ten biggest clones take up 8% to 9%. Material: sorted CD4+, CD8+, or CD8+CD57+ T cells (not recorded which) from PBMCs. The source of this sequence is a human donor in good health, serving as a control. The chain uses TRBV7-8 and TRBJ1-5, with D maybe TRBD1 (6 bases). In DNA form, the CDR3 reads TGTGCCAGCAGGACAGGCGGGGATCAGCCCCAGCATTTT. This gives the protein CASRTGGDQPQHF.